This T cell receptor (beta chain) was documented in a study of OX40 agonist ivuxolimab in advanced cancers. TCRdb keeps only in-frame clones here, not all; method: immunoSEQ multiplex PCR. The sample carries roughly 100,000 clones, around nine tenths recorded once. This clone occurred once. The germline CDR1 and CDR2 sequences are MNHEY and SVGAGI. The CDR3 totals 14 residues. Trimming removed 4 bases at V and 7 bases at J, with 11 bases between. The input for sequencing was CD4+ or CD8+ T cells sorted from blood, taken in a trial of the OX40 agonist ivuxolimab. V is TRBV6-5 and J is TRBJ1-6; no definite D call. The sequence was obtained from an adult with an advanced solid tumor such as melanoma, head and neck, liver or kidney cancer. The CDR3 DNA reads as TGTGCCAGCAGTTTTTTAACCTCCAATTCACCCCTCCACTTT. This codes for CASSFLTSNSPLHF.